This T cell receptor beta chain was captured in a study of blood T cells in healthy people across ages. Next came a second PCR, run for about 6 to 12 cycles, which used a sample-barcoded 5' primer along with a J-beta primer mix. MiXCR was run by TCRdb on the 5' RACE reads, yielding one entry per CDR3 protein. The table has 650,000 to 900,000 distinct CDR3 sequences, around 68% seen once. Sequencing was done on a sample of blood. The TCR originated in a man aged 30 to 39 in good health.

The CDR3 sequence is CASSFRDYITDTQYF. In DNA, the CDR3 is TGCGCCAGCAGCTTCCGGGACTATATCACAGATACGCAGTATTTT. The gene calls are TRBV4-3 and TRBJ2-3; TRBD2 aligns across 7 bases. The CDR3 contains 15 residues. Germline trimming cut 5 bases from V and 2 bases from J; bases unmatched to any gene: 7. Germline V gene lookup returns CDR1 LGHNA and CDR2 YSLEER.